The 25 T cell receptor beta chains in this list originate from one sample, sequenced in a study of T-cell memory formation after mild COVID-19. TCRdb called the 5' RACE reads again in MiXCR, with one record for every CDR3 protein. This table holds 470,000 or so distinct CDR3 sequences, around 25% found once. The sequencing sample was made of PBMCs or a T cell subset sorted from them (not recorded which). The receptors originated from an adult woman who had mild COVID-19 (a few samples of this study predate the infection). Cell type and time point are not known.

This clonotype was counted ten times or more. For the CDR3, the DNA is TGTGCCAGCAGTCAAAGGACGGGAACTAATGAAAAACTGTTTTTT. Translated, it gives CASSQRTGTNEKLFF. The V and J genes are TRBV25-1 and TRBJ1-4; no clear D gene. V was clipped by 5 bases and J by 1 base, with 11 bases between them. The V gene's germline CDR1 is MGHDK and CDR2 SYGVNS. This CDR3 spans 15 amino acids.

CDR3 in amino acids: CASSYSTSGGYEQYF. CDR3 DNA: TGTGCCAGCAGTTACTCTACTAGCGGGGGATACGAGCAGTACTTC. The chain is built from TRBV6-5 and TRBJ2-7, with 11 bases matching TRBD2. Trimming cost V 0 bases and J 4 bases; bases outside gene matches: 2. The CDR3 has 15 residues. The germline CDR1 and CDR2 sequences are MNHEY and SVGAGI.

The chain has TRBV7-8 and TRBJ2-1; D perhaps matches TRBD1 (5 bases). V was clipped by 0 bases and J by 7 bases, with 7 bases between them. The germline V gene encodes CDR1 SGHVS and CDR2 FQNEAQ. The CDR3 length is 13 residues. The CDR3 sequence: CASSLAGENEQFF. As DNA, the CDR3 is TGTGCCAGCAGCTTAGCAGGGGAAAATGAGCAGTTCTTC.

CDR3 DNA sequence: TGTGCCACCAGTGATCCAGGGGGGAGCTATGGCTACACCTTC. This sequence encodes CATSDPGGSYGYTF. The J gene is TRBJ1-2, the V gene TRBV24-1, with 7 bases matching TRBD1. This CDR3 is 14 amino acids long. Germline CDR1 KGHDR, CDR2 SFDVKD. V dropped 3 bases and J dropped 4; count of bases not matched to a gene: 4.

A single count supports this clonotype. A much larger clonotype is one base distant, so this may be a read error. This chain's CDR3 is CASSPTGTGREELFF. CDR3 DNA: TGTGCCAGCTCACCTACCGGGACAGGACGAGAAGAACTGTTTTTT. This chain joins TRBV18 and TRBJ1-4; TRBD1 matches at 8 bases. The germline gives CDR1 KGHSH, CDR2 LQKENI. CDR3 length: 15 residues. The J segment lost 12 bases and the V segment lost 3 bases, leaving 12 bases of the junction unmatched.

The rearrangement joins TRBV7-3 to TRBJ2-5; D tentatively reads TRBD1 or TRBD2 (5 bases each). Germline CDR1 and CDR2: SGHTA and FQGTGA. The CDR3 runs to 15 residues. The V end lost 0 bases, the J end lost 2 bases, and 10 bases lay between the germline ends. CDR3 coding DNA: TGTGCCAGCAGCTTAACAGGGACGGGACAAGAGACCCAGTACTTC. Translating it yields CASSLTGTGQETQYF.

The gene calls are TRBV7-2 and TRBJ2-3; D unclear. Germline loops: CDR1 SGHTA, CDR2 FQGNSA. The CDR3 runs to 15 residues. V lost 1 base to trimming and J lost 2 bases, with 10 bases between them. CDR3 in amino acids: CASSLGSGVTDTQYF. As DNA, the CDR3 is TGTGCCAGCAGCTTAGGGTCAGGCGTCACAGATACGCAGTATTTT.

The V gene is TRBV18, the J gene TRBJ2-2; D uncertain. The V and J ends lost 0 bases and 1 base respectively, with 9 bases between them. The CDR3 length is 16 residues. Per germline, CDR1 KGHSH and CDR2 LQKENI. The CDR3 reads CASSPPSRENTGELFF. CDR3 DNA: TGTGCCAGCTCACCACCGTCAAGGGAGAACACCGGGGAGCTGTTTTTT.

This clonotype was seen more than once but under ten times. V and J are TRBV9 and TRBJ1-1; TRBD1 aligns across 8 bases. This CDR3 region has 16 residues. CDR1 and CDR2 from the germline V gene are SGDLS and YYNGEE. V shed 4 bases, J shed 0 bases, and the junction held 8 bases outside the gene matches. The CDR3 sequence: CASSNYQGAMNTEAFF. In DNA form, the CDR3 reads TGTGCCAGCAGCAATTATCAGGGGGCTATGAACACTGAAGCTTTCTTT.

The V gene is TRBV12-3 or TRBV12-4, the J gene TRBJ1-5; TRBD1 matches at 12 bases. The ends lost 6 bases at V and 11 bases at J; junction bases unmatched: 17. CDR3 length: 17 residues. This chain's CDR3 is CASSGLGQGAPGGAQHF. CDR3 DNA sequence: TGTGCCAGCAGCGGGTTGGGACAGGGGGCGCCCGGGGGAGCCCAGCATTTT.

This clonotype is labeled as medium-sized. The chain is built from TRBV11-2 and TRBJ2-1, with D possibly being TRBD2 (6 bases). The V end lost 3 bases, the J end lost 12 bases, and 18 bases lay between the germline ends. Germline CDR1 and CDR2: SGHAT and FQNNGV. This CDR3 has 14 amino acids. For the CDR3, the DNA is TGTGCCAGCAGCTTCGACTCTGGGCCCGGGGGGCAGTTCTTC. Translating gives CASSFDSGPGGQFF.

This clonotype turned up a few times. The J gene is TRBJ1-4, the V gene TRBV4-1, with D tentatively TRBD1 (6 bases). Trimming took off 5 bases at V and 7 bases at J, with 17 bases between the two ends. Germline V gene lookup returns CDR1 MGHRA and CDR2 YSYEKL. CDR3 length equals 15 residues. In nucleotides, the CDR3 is TGCGCCAGCAGCACAGCGGGACAATTTGTTGAAAAACTGTTTTTT. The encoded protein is CASSTAGQFVEKLFF.

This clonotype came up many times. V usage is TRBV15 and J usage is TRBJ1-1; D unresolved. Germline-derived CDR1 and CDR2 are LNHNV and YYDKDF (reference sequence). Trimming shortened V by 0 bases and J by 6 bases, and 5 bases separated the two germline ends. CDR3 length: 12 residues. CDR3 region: CATSRDRPEAFF. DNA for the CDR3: TGTGCCACCAGCAGAGATAGGCCTGAAGCTTTCTTT.

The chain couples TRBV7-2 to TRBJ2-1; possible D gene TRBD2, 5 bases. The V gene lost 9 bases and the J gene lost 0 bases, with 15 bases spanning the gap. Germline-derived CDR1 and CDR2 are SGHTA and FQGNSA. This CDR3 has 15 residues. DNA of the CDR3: TGTGCCAGTCGGCGAGCGGCTAGCTCCTACAATGAGCAGTTCTTC. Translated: CASRRAASSYNEQFF.

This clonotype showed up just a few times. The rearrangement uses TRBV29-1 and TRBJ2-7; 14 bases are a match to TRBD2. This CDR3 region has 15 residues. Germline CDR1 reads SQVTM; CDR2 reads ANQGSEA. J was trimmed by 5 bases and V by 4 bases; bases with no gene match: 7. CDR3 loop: CSVAGTSGRLHEQYF. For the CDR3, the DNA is TGCAGCGTTGCCGGGACTAGCGGGAGACTCCACGAGCAGTACTTC.

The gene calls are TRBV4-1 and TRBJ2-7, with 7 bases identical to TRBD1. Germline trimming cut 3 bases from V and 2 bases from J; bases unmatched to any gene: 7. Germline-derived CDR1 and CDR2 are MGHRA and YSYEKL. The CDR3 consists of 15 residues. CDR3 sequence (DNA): TGCGCCAGCAGCCAGGGGGACAGCTTAACCTACGAGCAGTACTTC. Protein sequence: CASSQGDSLTYEQYF.

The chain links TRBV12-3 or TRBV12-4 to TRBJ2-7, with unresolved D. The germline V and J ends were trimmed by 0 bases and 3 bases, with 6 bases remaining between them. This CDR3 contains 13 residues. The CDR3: CASSLALVYEQYF. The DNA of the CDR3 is TGTGCCAGCAGTTTAGCGTTGGTCTACGAGCAGTACTTC.

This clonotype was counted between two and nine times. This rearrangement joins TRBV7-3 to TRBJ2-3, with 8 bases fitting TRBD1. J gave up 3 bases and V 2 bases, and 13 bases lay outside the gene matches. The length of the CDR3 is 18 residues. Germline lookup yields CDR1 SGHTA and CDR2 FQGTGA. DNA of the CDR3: TGTGCCAGCAGCTTATTAGGTCCGGACAGGGTGGCGACAGATACGCAGTATTTT. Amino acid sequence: CASSLLGPDRVATDTQYF.

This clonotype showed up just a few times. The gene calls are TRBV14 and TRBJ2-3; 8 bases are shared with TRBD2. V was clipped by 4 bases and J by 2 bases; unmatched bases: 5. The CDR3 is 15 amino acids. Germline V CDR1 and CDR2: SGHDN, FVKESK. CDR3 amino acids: CASSRLGGDTDTQYF. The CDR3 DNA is TGTGCCAGCAGCCGCCTCGGGGGGGACACAGATACGCAGTATTTT.

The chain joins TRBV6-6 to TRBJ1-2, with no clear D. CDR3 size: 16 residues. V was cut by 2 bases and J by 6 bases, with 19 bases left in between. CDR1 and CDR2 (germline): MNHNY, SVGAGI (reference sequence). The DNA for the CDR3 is TGTGCCAGCAGTTACACCCGCGGCACCCCAGCAAATGGCTACACCTTC. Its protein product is CASSYTRGTPANGYTF.

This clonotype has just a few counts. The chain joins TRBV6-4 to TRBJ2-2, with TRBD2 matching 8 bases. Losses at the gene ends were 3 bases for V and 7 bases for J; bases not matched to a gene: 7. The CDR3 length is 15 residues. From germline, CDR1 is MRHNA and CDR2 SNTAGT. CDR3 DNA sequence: TGTGCCAGCAGTGAAGAGTCGGGAGGGCACGGGGAGCTGTTTTTT. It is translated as CASSEESGGHGELFF.

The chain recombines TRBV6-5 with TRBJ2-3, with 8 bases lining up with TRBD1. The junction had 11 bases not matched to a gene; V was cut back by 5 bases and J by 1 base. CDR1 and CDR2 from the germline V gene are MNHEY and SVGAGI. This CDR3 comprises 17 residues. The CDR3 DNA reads TGTGCCAGCAGTCATCGGACAGGGTTAATGGGCACAGATACGCAGTATTTT. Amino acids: CASSHRTGLMGTDTQYF.

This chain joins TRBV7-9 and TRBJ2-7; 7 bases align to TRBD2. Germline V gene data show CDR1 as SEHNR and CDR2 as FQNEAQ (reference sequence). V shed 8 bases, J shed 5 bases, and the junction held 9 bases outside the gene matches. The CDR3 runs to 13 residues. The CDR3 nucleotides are TGTGCCAGCCTTAGTGTGGCGGGAGACGAGCAGTACTTC. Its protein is CASLSVAGDEQYF. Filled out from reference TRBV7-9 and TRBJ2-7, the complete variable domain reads DTGVSQNPRHKITKRGQNVTFRCDPISEHNRLYWYRQTLGQGPEFLTYFQNEAQLEKSRLLSDRFSAERPKGSFSTLEIQRTEQGDSAMYLCASLSVAGDEQYFGPGTRLTVT.

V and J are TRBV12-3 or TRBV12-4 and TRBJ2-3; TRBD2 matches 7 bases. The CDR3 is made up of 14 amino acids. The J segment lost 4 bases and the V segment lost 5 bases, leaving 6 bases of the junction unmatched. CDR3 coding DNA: TGTGCCAGCAGTGCGGGGGTAGGAGCAGATACGCAGTATTTT. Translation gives CASSAGVGADTQYF.

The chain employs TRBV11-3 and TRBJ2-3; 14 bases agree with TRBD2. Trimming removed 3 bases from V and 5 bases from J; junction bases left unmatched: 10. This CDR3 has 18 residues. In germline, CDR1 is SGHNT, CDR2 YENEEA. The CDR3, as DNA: TGTGCCAGCAGCTTGCGCGTGACTAGCGGGAGGGCCGTAGATACGCAGTATTTT. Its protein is CASSLRVTSGRAVDTQYF.